This TCR beta chain was sequenced during a study of radiotherapy plus CTLA-4 blockade in lung cancer. Study overall: For around 18% of patients, objective responses occurred, and 30% to 35% had disease control.

This CDR3 contains 14 residues. CDR1 and CDR2 (germline): SEHNR, FQNEAQ (reference sequence). J gave up 3 bases and V 6 bases, and 5 bases lay outside the gene matches. Comment on this clone: The antigen remains undetermined.

Whole-study findings and limits: Blood-borne expansion of tumor-derived TCR clones followed radiotherapy plus ipilimumab. Response, reportedly, was best predicted by interferon-beta along with early blood T cell clone dynamics.

Clones were read by immunoSEQ multiplex PCR, and TCRdb kept only the in-frame ones, dropping some. The sample gives around 120,000 clones, about four fifths of which show up once; approximately 5% is in the top ten. Sequencing was performed on peripheral blood, taken from a patient treated with radiotherapy plus ipilimumab. The chain is built from TRBV7-9 and TRBJ2-1, with 7 nucleotides matching TRBD1. The receptor was isolated from a human donor with non-small cell lung cancer who had a partial response to radiotherapy plus ipilimumab. The CDR3 region is CASSLGQVYNEQFF. CDR3 DNA sequence: TGTGCCAGCAGTCTCGGACAGGTCTACAATGAGCAGTTCTTC.